This TCR beta chain was sequenced for a study of blood T cell repertoires in COVID-19. At the level of the study: From T cells, B-cell-depleted T cells, or PBMCs came the material, which was cDNA or gDNA.

All enrollees were about 18 to 100 years old and from 20 to 30 US areas. Participant-reported clinical history was the basis for cohort assignment. Germline CDR1 reads GTSNPN; CDR2 reads SVGIG (reference sequence). This CDR3 spans 13 amino acids. Deletions cut 3 bases from V and 0 bases from J, with 6 bases between. Original processing methods: For nucleated cells, counts were estimated from reference gene primer amplification. Profiling relied on immunoSEQ multiplex PCR, and the TCRdb table lists in-frame clones only, not all of them. The DNA gave D and trimming, while V, J and clone size come from that table. This sample has 200,000 to 250,000 clones, with just under 90% found just once.

Input material: PBMCs or T cells enriched from blood (not recorded which). The chain combines TRBV30 with TRBJ1-3; no clear D. The source of this sequence is a man aged 50 to 60 who had been exposed to COVID-19. The CDR3 loop is CAWSWSSGNTIYF. Here the CDR3 DNA reads TGTGCCTGGAGCTGGAGCTCTGGAAACACCATATATTTT.